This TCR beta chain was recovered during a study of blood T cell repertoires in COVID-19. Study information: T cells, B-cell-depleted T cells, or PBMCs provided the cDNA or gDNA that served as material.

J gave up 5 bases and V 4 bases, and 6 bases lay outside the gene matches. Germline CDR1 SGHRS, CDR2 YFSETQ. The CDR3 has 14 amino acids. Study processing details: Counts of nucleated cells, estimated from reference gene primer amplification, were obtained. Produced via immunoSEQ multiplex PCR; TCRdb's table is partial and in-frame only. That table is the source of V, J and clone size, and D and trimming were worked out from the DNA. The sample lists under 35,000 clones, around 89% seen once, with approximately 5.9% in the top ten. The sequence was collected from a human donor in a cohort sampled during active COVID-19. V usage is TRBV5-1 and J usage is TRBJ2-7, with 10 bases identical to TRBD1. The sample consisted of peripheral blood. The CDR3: CASSVTTGGHEQYF. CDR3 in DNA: TGCGCCAGCAGCGTCACGACAGGGGGCCACGAGCAGTACTTC.